What follows are 15 T cell receptor beta chains derived from one specimen sequenced in a study of control samples from healthy donors and cancer patients. Some clones are missing from TCRdb's copy, which holds only in-frame ones; the method was immunoSEQ multiplex PCR. This repertoire shows about 150,000 clones, 80% to 95% found once; its top ten account for approximately 2.9%. What was sequenced was blood. The receptors shown here come from a man aged 30 to 45 in good health.

CDR3 nucleotide sequence: TGCGCCAGCAGCGCCCAGGGCTATGGCTACACCTTC. It is translated as CASSAQGYGYTF. The chain has TRBV4-1 and TRBJ1-2; D may be TRBD1 (5 bases). CDR3 size: 12 residues. Germline CDR1 reads MGHRA; CDR2 reads YSYEKL. The V end lost 5 bases, the J end lost 4 bases, and 8 bases lay between the germline ends.

The genes are TRBV5-1 and TRBJ1-2; 9 bases agree with TRBD1. The V gene's germline CDR1 is SGHRS and CDR2 YFSETQ. V trimming: 1 base; J trimming: 6 bases; junction bases outside the gene matches: 1. The CDR3 runs 13 residues. Written as DNA, the CDR3 is TGCGCCAGCAGCTTGACAGGGGGCCATGGCTACACCTTC. This gives the protein CASSLTGGHGYTF.

The gene calls are TRBV7-8 and TRBJ2-7, with D uncertain. V lost 5 bases and J 10 bases, leaving 15 bases between the germline ends. Per germline, CDR1 SGHVS and CDR2 FQNEAQ. The CDR3 is 12 residues long. The CDR3 coding sequence is TGTGCCAGCAGCGCCTCGGTGGGCCCCCAGTACTTC. Protein product: CASSASVGPQYF.

The chain links TRBV28 to TRBJ1-5; 7 bases line up with TRBD1. The V gene's germline CDR1 is MDHEN and CDR2 SYDVKM. V gave up 5 bases and J gave up 3 bases; unmatched junction bases: 10. The CDR3 is 16 amino acids. CDR3 sequence reads: CASSATGTVFNQPQHF. The CDR3 DNA is TGTGCCAGCAGTGCCACCGGGACAGTCTTCAATCAGCCCCAGCATTTT.

Remarks on this clone: An end of the junction differs from the germline gene, which may be a read error. This chain joins TRBV6-5 and TRBJ2-7, with 9 bases fitting TRBD1. This CDR3 is built from 16 residues. Per germline, CDR1 MNHEY and CDR2 SVGAGI. As DNA, the CDR3 is TGTGCCAGCAGTTACTCTTCGAACAGGGGGCCCTATGAGCAGTACTTC. Its translation: CASSYSSNRGPYEQYF.

The chain carries TRBV5-8 and TRBJ1-2; no clear D gene. Trimming pared 2 bases from V and 4 bases from J, leaving 15 bases between. The CDR3 runs 15 residues. The germline V gene encodes CDR1 SGHTS and CDR2 YDEGEE. The chain's CDR3 is CASSFVRSVIYGYTF. As DNA, the CDR3 is TGTGCCAGCAGCTTTGTTCGGTCCGTGATCTATGGCTACACCTTC.

V gene TRBV11-2 combines with J gene TRBJ2-1; 7 bases line up with TRBD2. CDR1 SGHAT and CDR2 FQNNGV come from the germline V gene. The V gene end was trimmed by 5 bases and the J gene end by 9 bases; junction bases not matched to a gene: 7. The CDR3 contains 13 residues. CDR3: CASSNNRGGEQFF. The DNA of the CDR3 is TGTGCCAGCAGCAATAACCGCGGGGGTGAGCAGTTCTTC.

The J gene is TRBJ2-2, the V gene TRBV21-1. TRBV21-1 is reported as a pseudogene. The CDR3 has 13 amino acids. The CDR3: CASRGVRKGELFF. The DNA for the CDR3 is TGTGCCAGCAGGGGGGTCCGCAAAGGGGAGCTGTTTTTT.

This rearrangement joins TRBV19 to TRBJ1-6; TRBD1 is a possible D gene (6 bases). With 1 base removed from V and 10 bases from J, the gap between germline ends came to 17 bases. The CDR3 runs to 16 residues. CDR1 is LNHDA and CDR2 is SQIVND in the germline V gene (reference sequence). The CDR3, as DNA: TGTGCCAGTAGTATAGTCCTACAGGGAAGGGACTCACCCCTCCACTTT. As protein: CASSIVLQGRDSPLHF.

The chain combines TRBV4-2 with TRBJ2-7, with D maybe TRBD2 (6 bases). V was cut by 0 bases and J by 2 bases, with 8 bases left in between. This CDR3 has 14 residues. CDR1 and CDR2 from the germline V gene are LGHNA and YNFKEQ. The CDR3 DNA is TGTGCCAGCAGCCAAGAAGGAGGGGCCTACGAGCAGTACTTC. Protein sequence: CASSQEGGAYEQYF.

Remarks on this clone: Different DNA sequences within this sample yield the same CDR3. The V call is TRBV2, the J call TRBJ1-1; D not resolved. Looked up from germline, CDR1 is SNHLY and CDR2 is FYNNEI. Trimming pared 3 bases from V and 5 bases from J, leaving 7 bases between. The CDR3 is made up of 12 amino acids. Here the CDR3 DNA reads TGTGCCAGCAGTGAGATGTGGACTGAAGCTTTCTTT. Amino acids: CASSEMWTEAFF.

The chain carries TRBV11-2 and TRBJ2-1; D is tentatively TRBD1 or TRBD2 (5 bases each). The CDR3 has 12 amino acids. The V end lost 1 base, the J end lost 10 bases, and 8 bases lay between the germline ends. Germline CDR1 is SGHAT and CDR2 is FQNNGV. CDR3 sequence: CASSLAGTEQFF. CDR3 bases: TGTGCCAGCAGCTTAGCAGGGACCGAGCAGTTCTTC.

V gene TRBV5-5 combines with J gene TRBJ1-4; 9 bases fit TRBD1. The V segment lost 4 bases and the J segment 7 bases; nucleotides outside the gene matches: 5. Germline values: CDR1 SGHKS, CDR2 YYEKEE (reference sequence). The CDR3 totals 14 residues. The CDR3 DNA is TGTGCCAGCAGCCTACAGGGGGCAAGTGAAAAACTGTTTTTT. As protein: CASSLQGASEKLFF.

This clone has only one observation. J is TRBJ1-3 and V is TRBV30, with 9 bases matching TRBD1. The germline gives CDR1 GTSNPN, CDR2 SVGIG (reference sequence). V was pared by 1 base and J by 3 bases, with 4 bases of the junction left unmatched. The length of the CDR3 is 15 residues. CDR3 residues: CAWSDRGHSGNTIYF. CDR3 coding DNA: TGTGCCTGGAGTGACAGGGGGCACAGTGGAAACACCATATATTTT.

This clone was picked up a small number of times. The chain employs TRBV9 and TRBJ2-6; no clear D gene. The CDR3 length is 15 residues. V gave up 6 bases and J gave up 1 base, with 11 bases separating them. Germline-derived CDR1 and CDR2 are SGDLS and YYNGEE. The CDR3 is CASTRMGSGANVLTF. The CDR3 DNA reads TGTGCCAGCACCCGTATGGGGTCTGGGGCCAACGTCCTGACTTTC.